Listed below are T cell receptor beta chains from one sample, sequenced in a study of blood T cell repertoires in COVID-19. Here immunoSEQ multiplex PCR was the method, and the copy in TCRdb shows in-frame clones only, minus some. The table includes about 210,000 clones, approximately 81% detected once. What was sequenced was PBMCs or T cells enriched from blood (not recorded which). The source is a woman aged 45 to 65 with acute COVID-19. Each CDR3 is given with its conserved first and last residue. A D gene is named only where the DNA matches it firmly. For some rows the clone size is stated as once, few or many, or as a class when expanded; others skip it.

cdr3_length: 14
d_call: .
clone_size: .
j_call: TRBJ2-1
v_call: TRBV7-8
cdr3_aa: CASSPSNFDNEQFF
cdr3_nt: TGTGCCAGCAGCCCGAGTAACTTTGACAATGAGCAGTTCTTC

cdr3_length: 15
d_call: TRBD1
clone_size: .
j_call: TRBJ1-4
v_call: TRBV7-2
cdr3_aa: CASTLTGQGYEKLFF
cdr3_nt: TGTGCCAGCACCTTGACGGGACAGGGGTACGAAAAACTGTTTTTT

cdr3_length: 13
d_call: .
clone_size: .
j_call: TRBJ2-3
v_call: TRBV11-2
cdr3_aa: CASSRQSTDTQYF
cdr3_nt: TGTGCCAGCAGCCGACAAAGCACAGATACGCAGTATTTT

cdr3_length: 14
d_call: .
clone_size: once
j_call: TRBJ2-2
v_call: TRBV5-6
cdr3_aa: CASSWGTLTGELFF
cdr3_nt: TGTGCCAGCAGCTGGGGGACACTTACCGGGGAGCTGTTTTTT

cdr3_length: 13
d_call: .
clone_size: .
j_call: TRBJ1-1
v_call: TRBV12-3/TRBV12-4
cdr3_aa: CASRRQLNTEAFF
cdr3_nt: TGTGCCAGCAGGAGACAGTTAAACACTGAAGCTTTCTTT

cdr3_length: 14
d_call: .
clone_size: .
j_call: TRBJ1-1
v_call: TRBV25-1
cdr3_aa: CASSEFGVNTEAFF
cdr3_nt: TGTGCCAGCAGTGAATTCGGGGTGAACACTGAAGCTTTCTTT

cdr3_length: 15
d_call: TRBD1
clone_size: .
j_call: TRBJ2-7
v_call: TRBV27
cdr3_aa: CASSQTGTAQGEQYF
cdr3_nt: TGTGCCAGCAGTCAGACCGGGACAGCGCAGGGGGAGCAGTACTTC

cdr3_length: 15
d_call: TRBD1
clone_size: .
j_call: TRBJ2-7
v_call: TRBV28
cdr3_aa: CASSRRQGRRDEQYF
cdr3_nt: TGTGCCAGCAGTCGTAGACAGGGGAGGAGAGACGAGCAGTACTTC

cdr3_length: 16
d_call: TRBD1
clone_size: few
j_call: TRBJ1-3
v_call: TRBV18
cdr3_aa: CASSPLGQSAGNTIYF
cdr3_nt: TGTGCCAGCTCACCACTGGGACAGTCTGCTGGAAACACCATATATTTT

cdr3_length: 16
d_call: .
clone_size: .
j_call: TRBJ1-6
v_call: TRBV16
cdr3_aa: CASSQSPPGAISPLHF
cdr3_nt: TGTGCCAGCAGCCAATCTCCCCCAGGGGCCATTTCACCCCTCCACTTT

cdr3_length: 14
d_call: .
clone_size: .
j_call: TRBJ1-2
v_call: TRBV10-3
cdr3_aa: CAISDQLANYGYTF
cdr3_nt: TGTGCCATCAGTGACCAGCTAGCTAACTATGGCTACACCTTC

cdr3_length: 12
d_call: .
clone_size: .
j_call: TRBJ2-7
v_call: TRBV29-1
cdr3_aa: CSVEDSTYEQYF
cdr3_nt: TGCAGCGTTGAGGACAGCACCTACGAGCAGTACTTC

cdr3_length: 16
d_call: TRBD2
clone_size: .
j_call: TRBJ2-1
v_call: TRBV18
cdr3_aa: CASSHRIAGGYNEQFF
cdr3_nt: TGTGCCAGCTCCCACCGGATAGCGGGAGGTTACAATGAGCAGTTCTTC

cdr3_length: 14
d_call: .
clone_size: .
j_call: TRBJ1-4
v_call: TRBV30
cdr3_aa: CAWSVRQVNEKLFF
cdr3_nt: TGTGCCTGGAGTGTACGACAGGTTAATGAAAAACTGTTTTTT

cdr3_length: 12
d_call: .
clone_size: few
j_call: TRBJ1-1
v_call: TRBV20-1
cdr3_aa: CSASIRYTEAFF
cdr3_nt: TGCAGTGCTAGTATCAGGTACACTGAAGCTTTCTTT

cdr3_length: 14
d_call: TRBD2
clone_size: .
j_call: TRBJ2-1
v_call: TRBV5-1
cdr3_aa: CASSWTSGYNEQFF
cdr3_nt: TGCGCCAGCAGCTGGACTAGCGGATACAATGAGCAGTTCTTC

cdr3_length: 12
d_call: TRBD1
clone_size: .
j_call: TRBJ2-7
v_call: TRBV27
cdr3_aa: CASSLRTGEQYF
cdr3_nt: TGTGCCAGCAGTTTACGGACAGGGGAGCAGTACTTC

cdr3_length: 14
d_call: .
clone_size: once
j_call: TRBJ2-7
v_call: TRBV2
cdr3_aa: CASSGWTGTYEQYF
cdr3_nt: TGTGCCAGCAGTGGATGGACGGGAACCTACGAGCAGTACTTC

cdr3_length: 13
d_call: .
clone_size: .
j_call: TRBJ2-2
v_call: TRBV28
cdr3_aa: CASSLPSPGELFF
cdr3_nt: TGTGCCAGCAGTTTACCGAGCCCCGGGGAGCTGTTTTTT

cdr3_length: 15
d_call: .
clone_size: .
j_call: TRBJ1-2
v_call: TRBV7-2
cdr3_aa: CASSSRGVGQDGYTF
cdr3_nt: TGTGCCAGCAGCTCCCGGGGGGTGGGGCAGGATGGCTACACCTTC

cdr3_length: 17
d_call: .
clone_size: once
j_call: TRBJ2-7
v_call: TRBV6-2/TRBV6-3
cdr3_aa: CASSYSSKRGHAYEQYF
cdr3_nt: TGTGCCAGCAGTTACTCGAGTAAAAGGGGCCATGCCTACGAGCAGTACTTC

cdr3_length: 14
d_call: .
clone_size: .
j_call: TRBJ1-4
v_call: TRBV28
cdr3_aa: CASNIQGPNEKLFF
cdr3_nt: TGTGCCAGCAACATACAGGGACCTAATGAAAAACTGTTTTTT

cdr3_length: 14
d_call: .
clone_size: .
j_call: TRBJ1-1
v_call: TRBV11-2
cdr3_aa: CASSFQTGNTEAFF
cdr3_nt: TGTGCCAGCAGCTTCCAGACAGGGAACACTGAAGCTTTCTTT

cdr3_length: 15
d_call: TRBD1
clone_size: .
j_call: TRBJ2-7
v_call: TRBV27
cdr3_aa: CASSLSGQGPYEQYF
cdr3_nt: TGTGCCAGCAGTTTATCTGGACAGGGTCCGTACGAGCAGTACTTC

cdr3_length: 13
d_call: .
clone_size: .
j_call: TRBJ1-2
v_call: TRBV11-2
cdr3_aa: CASSLWQGIGYTF
cdr3_nt: TGTGCCAGCAGCTTATGGCAGGGGATTGGCTACACCTTC

cdr3_length: 19
d_call: TRBD2
clone_size: .
j_call: TRBJ2-1
v_call: TRBV6-2/TRBV6-3
cdr3_aa: CASSYDGTSGRAVRNEQFF
cdr3_nt: TGTGCCAGCAGTTACGACGGGACTAGCGGGAGGGCCGTTAGGAATGAGCAGTTCTTC

cdr3_length: 16
d_call: .
clone_size: .
j_call: TRBJ1-3
v_call: TRBV7-2
cdr3_aa: CASSLLRAGSGNTIYF
cdr3_nt: TGTGCCAGCAGCCTACTCAGGGCGGGGAGTGGAAACACCATATATTTT

cdr3_length: 17
d_call: .
clone_size: .
j_call: TRBJ1-2
v_call: TRBV12-5
cdr3_aa: CASGLFPWDSANYGYTF
cdr3_nt: TGTGCTAGTGGTTTGTTCCCTTGGGACTCGGCTAACTATGGCTACACCTTC

cdr3_length: 15
d_call: .
clone_size: .
j_call: TRBJ1-1
v_call: TRBV28
cdr3_aa: CASSLLAAGSAEAFF
cdr3_nt: TGTGCCAGCAGTTTATTAGCCGCGGGGAGCGCTGAAGCTTTCTTT

cdr3_length: 14
d_call: .
clone_size: .
j_call: TRBJ2-1
v_call: TRBV25-1
cdr3_aa: CASSTQQGSNEQFF
cdr3_nt: TGTGCCAGCAGCACTCAACAGGGTTCCAATGAGCAGTTCTTC

cdr3_length: 17
d_call: .
clone_size: few
j_call: TRBJ1-1
v_call: TRBV14
cdr3_aa: CASSQDVGVVANTEAFF
cdr3_nt: TGTGCCAGCAGCCAAGATGTAGGGGTGGTGGCGAACACTGAAGCTTTCTTT

cdr3_length: 14
d_call: TRBD1
clone_size: .
j_call: TRBJ1-4
v_call: TRBV9
cdr3_aa: CASSGGTVNEKLFF
cdr3_nt: TGTGCCAGCAGTGGCGGGACAGTAAATGAAAAACTGTTTTTT

cdr3_length: 14
d_call: .
clone_size: .
j_call: TRBJ2-1
v_call: TRBV5-1
cdr3_aa: CASSGPGAYNEQFF
cdr3_nt: TGCGCCAGCAGCGGCCCTGGGGCGTACAATGAGCAGTTCTTC

cdr3_length: 13
d_call: TRBD1
clone_size: .
j_call: TRBJ1-4
v_call: TRBV10-3
cdr3_aa: CAIGQGTDEKLFF
cdr3_nt: TGTGCCATCGGACAGGGGACCGATGAAAAACTGTTTTTT

cdr3_length: 17
d_call: .
clone_size: .
j_call: TRBJ2-1
v_call: TRBV11-2
cdr3_aa: CASSLRGDIGSYNEQFF
cdr3_nt: TGTGCCAGCAGCTTACGGGGGGACATTGGCTCCTACAATGAGCAGTTCTTC

cdr3_length: 12
d_call: .
clone_size: few
j_call: TRBJ1-2
v_call: TRBV5-1
cdr3_aa: CASSPNYDGYTF
cdr3_nt: TGCGCCAGCAGCCCCAACTACGATGGCTACACCTTC

cdr3_length: 15
d_call: .
clone_size: .
j_call: TRBJ2-3
v_call: TRBV14
cdr3_aa: CASSQERGWTDTQYF
cdr3_nt: TGTGCCAGCAGCCAAGAACGGGGGTGGACAGATACGCAGTATTTT

cdr3_length: 14
d_call: .
clone_size: .
j_call: TRBJ2-3
v_call: TRBV7-2
cdr3_aa: CASSRGLGADTQYF
cdr3_nt: TGTGCCAGCAGCAGGGGACTTGGTGCAGATACGCAGTATTTT

cdr3_length: 16
d_call: TRBD2
clone_size: .
j_call: TRBJ2-1
v_call: TRBV3-1/TRBV3-2
cdr3_aa: CASSQMSGSPYNEQFF
cdr3_nt: TGTGCCAGCAGCCAGATGAGCGGGAGTCCCTATAATGAGCAGTTCTTC

cdr3_length: 16
d_call: TRBD1
clone_size: .
j_call: TRBJ2-7
v_call: TRBV5-5
cdr3_aa: CASSLGVGGGSYEQYF
cdr3_nt: TGTGCCAGCAGCTTGGGGGTAGGGGGCGGGTCCTACGAGCAGTACTTC

cdr3_length: 16
d_call: TRBD1
clone_size: .
j_call: TRBJ1-2
v_call: TRBV24-1
cdr3_aa: CATSDPGQGANYGYTF
cdr3_nt: TGTGCCACCAGTGATCCGGGACAGGGTGCTAACTATGGCTACACCTTC

cdr3_length: 15
d_call: TRBD1
clone_size: .
j_call: TRBJ1-1
v_call: TRBV3-1/TRBV3-2
cdr3_aa: CASSRGQGQGTEAFF
cdr3_nt: TGTGCCAGCAGCCGGGGACAGGGTCAGGGCACTGAAGCTTTCTTT

cdr3_length: 14
d_call: TRBD1
clone_size: .
j_call: TRBJ2-2
v_call: TRBV28
cdr3_aa: CASSFGTGAGELFF
cdr3_nt: TGTGCCAGCAGTTTCGGAACAGGGGCCGGGGAGCTGTTTTTT

cdr3_length: 15
d_call: TRBD2
clone_size: .
j_call: TRBJ2-2
v_call: TRBV7-2
cdr3_aa: CASSLATGGTGELFF
cdr3_nt: TGTGCCAGCAGCTTAGCGACGGGGGGCACCGGGGAGCTGTTTTTT

cdr3_length: 16
d_call: .
clone_size: .
j_call: TRBJ1-3
v_call: TRBV28
cdr3_aa: CASSLGAGVTGNTIYF
cdr3_nt: TGTGCCAGCAGTTTAGGTGCGGGGGTAACCGGAAACACCATATATTTT

cdr3_length: 15
d_call: TRBD1
clone_size: .
j_call: TRBJ1-3
v_call: TRBV5-1
cdr3_aa: CASSLEGQGRNTIYF
cdr3_nt: TGCGCCAGCAGCTTGGAAGGACAGGGAAGAAACACCATATATTTT

cdr3_length: 18
d_call: TRBD2
clone_size: .
j_call: TRBJ2-3
v_call: TRBV18
cdr3_aa: CASSPLLMTSGDTDTQYF
cdr3_nt: TGTGCCAGCTCACCACTATTGATGACTAGCGGGGACACAGATACGCAGTATTTT

cdr3_length: 16
d_call: TRBD2
clone_size: .
j_call: TRBJ2-1
v_call: TRBV5-1
cdr3_aa: CASSSGRLAGGSEQFF
cdr3_nt: TGCGCCAGCAGCTCCGGCCGGCTAGCGGGGGGGAGTGAGCAGTTCTTC

cdr3_length: 14
d_call: TRBD2
clone_size: .
j_call: TRBJ2-3
v_call: TRBV28
cdr3_aa: CASTRAGARDTQYF
cdr3_nt: TGTGCCAGCACCCGAGCGGGGGCAAGGGATACGCAGTATTTT

cdr3_length: 13
d_call: TRBD1
clone_size: .
j_call: TRBJ2-5
v_call: TRBV7-9
cdr3_aa: CASSPQGLKTQYF
cdr3_nt: TGTGCCAGCAGCCCACAGGGGCTGAAGACCCAGTACTTC

cdr3_length: 15
d_call: TRBD2
clone_size: .
j_call: TRBJ2-2
v_call: TRBV7-9
cdr3_aa: CASNLAGGNTGELFF
cdr3_nt: TGTGCCAGCAACCTAGCGGGAGGGAACACCGGGGAGCTGTTTTTT

cdr3_length: 14
d_call: TRBD2
clone_size: .
j_call: TRBJ2-2
v_call: TRBV7-2
cdr3_aa: CASTGTSSTGELFF
cdr3_nt: TGTGCCAGCACCGGGACTAGTAGCACCGGGGAGCTGTTTTTT

cdr3_length: 14
d_call: .
clone_size: .
j_call: TRBJ1-6
v_call: TRBV6-2/TRBV6-3
cdr3_aa: CASSLLGPNSPLHF
cdr3_nt: TGTGCCAGCAGTTTGCTGGGGCCAAATTCACCCCTCCACTTT

cdr3_length: 14
d_call: .
clone_size: .
j_call: TRBJ2-2
v_call: TRBV7-2
cdr3_aa: CASSPRQDTGELFF
cdr3_nt: TGTGCCAGCAGCCCCCGACAGGACACCGGGGAGCTGTTTTTT

cdr3_length: 17
d_call: TRBD1
clone_size: .
j_call: TRBJ2-1
v_call: TRBV11-2
cdr3_aa: CASSKDRSNYYYNEQFF
cdr3_nt: TGTGCCAGCAGCAAGGACAGGTCAAACTACTACTACAATGAGCAGTTCTTC

cdr3_length: 15
d_call: TRBD1
clone_size: .
j_call: TRBJ1-2
v_call: TRBV6-5
cdr3_aa: CASSGQGTENYGYTF
cdr3_nt: TGTGCCAGCAGCGGACAAGGGACAGAGAACTATGGCTACACCTTC

cdr3_length: 12
d_call: .
clone_size: .
j_call: TRBJ1-4
v_call: TRBV5-1
cdr3_aa: CASSSESEKLFF
cdr3_nt: TGCGCCAGCAGCTCGGAGAGTGAAAAACTGTTTTTT